The entry that follows covers one T cell receptor (beta chain) sequence. Its antigen is currently unknown. TCR beta CDR3 sequences were amplified from RNA transcripts. A set of HTBI primers served as the primers for a first-round RT-PCR of the TCR CDR3. TCRdb used MiXCR to reprocess the multiplex PCR reads, holding one entry per CDR3 protein. This table has roughly 570,000 distinct CDR3 sequences, roughly 50% appearing once. This record comes from a study of T cells in Graves' hyperthyroidism and ophthalmopathy. Study-level points and caveats: Most thyroid-expanded clonotypes above 0.001 were also found in blood. A model built on 13 V-J features separated ophthalmopathy from stable hyperthyroidism.

The length of the CDR3 is 13 residues. The V end lost 8 bases, the J end lost 3 bases, and 17 bases lay between the germline ends. Germline lookup yields CDR1 SQVTM and CDR2 ANQGSEA. This receptor was obtained from an adult woman with Graves' disease, either hyperthyroidism or ophthalmopathy (not recorded which). The rearrangement links TRBV29-1 to TRBJ2-7; D might be TRBD1 or TRBD2, each matching 5 bases. Sequenced input: peripheral blood or thyroid tissue (not recorded which). The CDR3 DNA reads TGCAGCATACGGGACGGCCCCATCTACGAGCAGTACTTC. Translating it yields CSIRDGPIYEQYF.